This record looks at one T cell receptor (beta chain) sequence and its context. What it binds is unknown. The TCRbeta library incorporated unique molecular identifiers. A single record per CDR3 protein comes from TCRdb applying MiXCR to the PCR reads. This sample carries about 830,000 distinct CDR3 sequences, roughly 15% of them seen once, and the ten largest clones take 5%. This record belongs to a study of T-cell reconstitution after alpha-beta-depleted transplantation in children. Findings and caveats of the study: Once a year had passed after transplant, T-cell counts and diversity came mostly from newly produced T cells. By about two months after transplant, alpha-beta T cells reportedly arose from several hundred graft clones that had expanded.

This CDR3 region has 15 residues. J lost 5 bases, V lost 5 bases, and 6 bases had no gene match. Per the germline V gene, CDR1 is SEHNR and CDR2 is FQNEAQ (reference sequence). The sequencing used PBMCs, mostly from graft donor cells, collected 360 days after TCRalphabeta/CD19-depleted stem cell transplant. The receptor was derived from a male patient under 18 who had a stem cell transplant for acute lymphoblastic leukemia, so the T cells may come from the graft donor. V and J are TRBV7-9 and TRBJ2-1; 10 bases match TRBD2. The CDR3 sequence: CASSPLGLADNEQFF. CDR3 nucleotides: TGTGCCAGCAGCCCCCTCGGACTAGCGGACAATGAGCAGTTCTTC.